The clone carrying this T cell receptor beta chain was seen just once. This sample was included in a study of cytomegalovirus exposure and HLA in healthy donors. Germline CDR1 is LNHDA and CDR2 is SQIVND (reference sequence). Unmatched junction bases numbered 2, after V lost 3 bases and J lost 3 bases. CDR3 size: 14 residues. PCR employed 60 Vbeta and 13 Jbeta primers. TCRdb keeps only in-frame clones here, not all; method: immunoSEQ multiplex PCR. The sample carries approximately 110,000 clones, 65% to 80% recorded once. This TCR came from a man younger than 45 in good health and CMV-seropositive. Sequencing was carried out using PBMCs. The chain uses TRBV19 and TRBJ2-5; 9 bases map to TRBD1. As DNA, the CDR3 is TGTGCCAGTAGTATCGGGACAGGGAAAGAGACCCAGTACTTC. As protein: CASSIGTGKETQYF.